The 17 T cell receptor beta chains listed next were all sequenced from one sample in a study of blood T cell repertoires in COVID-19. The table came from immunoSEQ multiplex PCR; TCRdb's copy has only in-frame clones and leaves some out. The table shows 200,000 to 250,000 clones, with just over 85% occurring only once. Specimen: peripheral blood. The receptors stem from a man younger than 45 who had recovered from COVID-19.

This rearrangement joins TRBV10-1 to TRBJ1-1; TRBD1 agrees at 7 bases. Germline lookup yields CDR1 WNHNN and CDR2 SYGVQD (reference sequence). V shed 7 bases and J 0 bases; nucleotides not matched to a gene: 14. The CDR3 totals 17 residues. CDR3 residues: CASMFPTGTAMNTEAFF. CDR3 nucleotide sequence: TGCGCCAGCATGTTCCCCACCGGGACAGCTATGAACACTGAAGCTTTCTTT.

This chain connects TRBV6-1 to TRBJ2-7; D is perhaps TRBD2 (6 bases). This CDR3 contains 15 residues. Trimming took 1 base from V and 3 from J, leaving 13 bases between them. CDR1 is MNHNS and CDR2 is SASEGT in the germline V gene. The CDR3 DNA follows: TGTGCCAGCAGTGAAGGGGCTAGCGTTTTCTACGAGCAGTACTTC. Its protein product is CASSEGASVFYEQYF.

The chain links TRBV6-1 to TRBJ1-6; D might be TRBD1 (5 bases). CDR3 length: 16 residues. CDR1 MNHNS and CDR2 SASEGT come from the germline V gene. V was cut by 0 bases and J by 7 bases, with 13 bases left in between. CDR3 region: CASSEADTAANSPLHF. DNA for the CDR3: TGTGCCAGCAGTGAAGCGGACACGGCGGCGAATTCACCCCTCCACTTT.

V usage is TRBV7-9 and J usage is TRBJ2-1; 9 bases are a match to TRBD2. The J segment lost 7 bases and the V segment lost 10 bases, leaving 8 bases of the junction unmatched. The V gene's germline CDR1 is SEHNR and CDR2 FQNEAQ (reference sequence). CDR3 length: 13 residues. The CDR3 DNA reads TGTGCCACCCGGGGGGGACTAGCAAATGAGCAGTTCTTC. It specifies CATRGGLANEQFF. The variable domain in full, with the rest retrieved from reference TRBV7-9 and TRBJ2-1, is DTGVSQNPRHKITKRGQNVTFRCDPISEHNRLYWYRQTLGQGPEFLTYFQNEAQLEKSRLLSDRFSAERPKGSFSTLEIQRTEQGDSAMYLCATRGGLANEQFFGPGTRLTVL.

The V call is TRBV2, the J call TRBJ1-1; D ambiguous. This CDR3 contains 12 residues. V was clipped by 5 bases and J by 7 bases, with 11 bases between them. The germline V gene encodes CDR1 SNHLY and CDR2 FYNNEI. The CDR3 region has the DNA TGTGCCAGCAGTTTAGGGAGATATGAAGCTTTCTTT. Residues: CASSLGRYEAFF.

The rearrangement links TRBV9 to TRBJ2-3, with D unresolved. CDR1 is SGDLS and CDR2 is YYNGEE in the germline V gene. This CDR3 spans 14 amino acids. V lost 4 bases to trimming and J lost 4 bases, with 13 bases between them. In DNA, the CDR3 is TGTGCCAGCAGCCCCCAGGTGAGCCCAGATACGCAGTATTTT. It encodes CASSPQVSPDTQYF.

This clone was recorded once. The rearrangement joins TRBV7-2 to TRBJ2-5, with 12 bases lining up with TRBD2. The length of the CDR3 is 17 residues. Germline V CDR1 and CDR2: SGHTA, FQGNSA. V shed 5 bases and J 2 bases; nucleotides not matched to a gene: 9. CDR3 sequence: CASSPGASGGAQETQYF. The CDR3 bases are TGTGCCAGCAGCCCAGGCGCTAGCGGGGGGGCTCAAGAGACCCAGTACTTC.

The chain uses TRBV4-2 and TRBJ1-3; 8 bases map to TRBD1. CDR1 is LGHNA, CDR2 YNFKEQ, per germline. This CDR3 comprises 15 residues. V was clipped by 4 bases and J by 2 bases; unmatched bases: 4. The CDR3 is CASSREQGAGNTIYF. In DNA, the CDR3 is TGTGCCAGCAGCCGAGAACAGGGGGCTGGAAACACCATATATTTT.

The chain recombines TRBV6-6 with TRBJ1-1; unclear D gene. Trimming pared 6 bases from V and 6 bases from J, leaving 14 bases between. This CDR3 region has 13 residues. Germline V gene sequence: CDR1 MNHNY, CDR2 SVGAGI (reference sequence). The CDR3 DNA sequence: TGTGCCAGCAGGCGGAGTGAGGACTCTGAAGCTTTCTTT. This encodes CASRRSEDSEAFF.

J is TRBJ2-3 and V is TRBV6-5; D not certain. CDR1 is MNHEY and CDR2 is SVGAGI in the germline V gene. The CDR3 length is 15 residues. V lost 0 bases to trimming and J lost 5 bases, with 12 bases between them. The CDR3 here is CASSYSTSHRDTQYF. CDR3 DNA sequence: TGTGCCAGCAGTTACTCGACTTCCCACCGAGATACGCAGTATTTT.

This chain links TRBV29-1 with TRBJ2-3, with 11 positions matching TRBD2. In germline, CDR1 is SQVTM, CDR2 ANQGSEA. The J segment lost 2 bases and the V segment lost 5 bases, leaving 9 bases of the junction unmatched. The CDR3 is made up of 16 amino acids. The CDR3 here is CSVPPRGLAATDTQYF. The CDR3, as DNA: TGCAGCGTTCCCCCCCGGGGACTAGCGGCCACAGATACGCAGTATTTT.

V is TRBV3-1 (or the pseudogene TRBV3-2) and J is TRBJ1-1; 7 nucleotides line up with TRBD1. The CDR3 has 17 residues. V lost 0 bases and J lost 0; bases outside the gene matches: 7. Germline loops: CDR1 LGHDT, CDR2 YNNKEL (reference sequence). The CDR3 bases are TGTGCCAGCAGCCAAGAGCTCCCGGGACAGATGAACACTGAAGCTTTCTTT. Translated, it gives CASSQELPGQMNTEAFF.

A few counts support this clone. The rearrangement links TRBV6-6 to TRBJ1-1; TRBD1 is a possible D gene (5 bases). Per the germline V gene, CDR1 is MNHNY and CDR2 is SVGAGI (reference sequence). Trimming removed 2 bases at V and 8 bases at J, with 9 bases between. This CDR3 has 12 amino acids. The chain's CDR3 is CASSYRDFEAFF. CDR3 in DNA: TGTGCCAGCAGTTACAGGGACTTCGAAGCTTTCTTT.

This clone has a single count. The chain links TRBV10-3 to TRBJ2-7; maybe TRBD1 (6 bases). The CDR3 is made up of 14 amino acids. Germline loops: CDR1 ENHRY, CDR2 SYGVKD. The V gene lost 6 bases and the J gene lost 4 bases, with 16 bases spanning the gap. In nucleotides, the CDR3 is TGTGCCATCAGCGACCAGGGGACCCATTACGAGCAGTACTTC. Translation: CAISDQGTHYEQYF.

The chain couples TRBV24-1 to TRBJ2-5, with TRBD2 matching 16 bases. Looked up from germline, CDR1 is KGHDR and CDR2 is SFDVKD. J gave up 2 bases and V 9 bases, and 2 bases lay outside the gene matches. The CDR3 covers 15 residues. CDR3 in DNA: TGTGCCACCGGGACTAGCGGGGGGGTTCAAGAGACCCAGTACTTC. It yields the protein CATGTSGGVQETQYF.

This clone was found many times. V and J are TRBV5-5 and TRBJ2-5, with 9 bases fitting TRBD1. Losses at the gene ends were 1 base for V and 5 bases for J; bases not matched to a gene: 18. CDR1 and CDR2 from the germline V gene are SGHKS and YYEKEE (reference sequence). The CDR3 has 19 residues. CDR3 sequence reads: CASSLTPPGTGTSWETQYF. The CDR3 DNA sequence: TGTGCCAGCAGCTTGACCCCCCCCGGGACAGGGACAAGTTGGGAGACCCAGTACTTC.

As DNA, the CDR3 is TGTGCCAGCAGTTACAACTCACGACAGATAATTAATGAAAAACTGTTTTTT. Protein sequence: CASSYNSRQIINEKLFF. The V gene is TRBV6-2 or TRBV6-3, the J gene TRBJ1-4; tentative D call: TRBD1 (5 bases). V was cut by 2 bases and J by 4 bases, with 17 bases left in between. Germline CDR1 and CDR2: MNHEY and SVGEGT. This CDR3 region has 17 residues.